This T cell receptor (beta chain) was sequenced for a study of T cells after yellow fever vaccination. On the study more broadly: Each low-cell-number fraction was prepared by means of SMART-Seq v4 Ultra Low Input. Findings and limits, study-wide: There was a possibility that FACS-sorted repertoires contained abundant clonotypes contaminating from the bulk population. Overlap between CD4 and CD8 compartments was detected for a small share of clonotypes. Weaker overall, the secondary response nonetheless peaked faster (day 5 versus 15).

CDR1 SNHLY and CDR2 FYNNEI come from the germline V gene. CDR3 length: 12 residues. The germline V and J ends were trimmed by 2 bases and 1 base, with 0 bases remaining between them. A single record per CDR3 protein comes from TCRdb applying MiXCR to the 5' RACE reads. There are around 160,000 distinct CDR3 sequences in the sample; about 7% occur only once, and 2.5% lies in the top ten. This clonotype came up many times. What it binds is not known. The receptor was isolated from a man younger than 35 who received the YFV17D yellow fever vaccine. Sequencing was performed on CD4+ T cells sorted from PBMCs, taken around 5 days after the first yellow fever vaccination. The chain combines TRBV2 with TRBJ2-1; D gene ambiguous. The CDR3 reads CASSESYNEQFF. In nucleotides, the CDR3 is TGTGCCAGCAGTGAATCCTACAATGAGCAGTTCTTC. The full variable domain, with the rest looked up from reference TRBV2 and TRBJ2-1, is EPEVTQTPSHQVTQMGQEVILRCVPISNHLYFYWYRQILGQKVEFLVSFYNNEISEKSEIFDDQFSVERPDGSNFTLKIRSTKLEDSAMYFCASSESYNEQFFGPGTRLTVL.